The source of this TCR beta chain is a study of CD8+CD57+ T cells in acquired aplastic anemia. As for the study in general: Average DNA yield from sorted CD4+ and CD8+ cells was around 3 ug. Study-level results: Patients did not significantly differ from controls in CD8+ Simpson's diversity. Patients had roughly 31 CD8+ CDR3 sequences in common with controls (the shared set).

Patients sequenced had flow cytometry evidence of CD8+CD57+ cell expansion. The ends lost 7 bases at V and 5 bases at J; junction bases unmatched: 3. This CDR3 has 12 residues. Looked up from germline, CDR1 is SQVTM and CDR2 is ANQGSEA. Using genomic DNA as the template, TCR beta VDJ and CDR3 profiling was carried out. TCRdb re-called the reads with MiXCR, one entry per CDR3 protein. The table has over 150,000 distinct CDR3 sequences, 55% to 65% seen once; the top ten hold approximately 42%. Details on this clonotype: The target antigen is unknown.

This rearrangement joins TRBV29-1 to TRBJ1-1; 11 nucleotides align to TRBD1. The sequencing input was sorted CD4+, CD8+, or CD8+CD57+ T cells (not recorded which) from PBMCs. This TCR was recovered from a human donor with aplastic anemia. CDR3 in amino acids: CSDGTGGTEAFF. CDR3 nucleotides: TGCAGCGACGGGACAGGGGGAACTGAAGCTTTCTTT.